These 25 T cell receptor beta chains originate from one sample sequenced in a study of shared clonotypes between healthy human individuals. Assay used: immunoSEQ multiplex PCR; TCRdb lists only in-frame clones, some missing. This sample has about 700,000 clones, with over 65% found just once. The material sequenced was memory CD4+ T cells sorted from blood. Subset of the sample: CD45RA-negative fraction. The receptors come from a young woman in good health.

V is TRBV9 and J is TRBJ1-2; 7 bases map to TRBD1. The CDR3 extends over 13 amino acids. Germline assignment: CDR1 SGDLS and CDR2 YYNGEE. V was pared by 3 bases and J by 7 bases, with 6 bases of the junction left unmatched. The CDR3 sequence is CASSARTGLGYTF. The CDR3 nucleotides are TGTGCCAGCAGCGCAAGGACAGGACTTGGCTACACCTTC. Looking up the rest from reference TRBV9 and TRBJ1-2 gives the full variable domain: DSGVTQTPKHLITATGQRVTLRCSPRSGDLSVYWYQQSLDQGLQFLIQYYNGEERAKGNILERFSAQQFPDLHSELNLSSLELGDSALYFCASSARTGLGYTFGSGTRLTVV.

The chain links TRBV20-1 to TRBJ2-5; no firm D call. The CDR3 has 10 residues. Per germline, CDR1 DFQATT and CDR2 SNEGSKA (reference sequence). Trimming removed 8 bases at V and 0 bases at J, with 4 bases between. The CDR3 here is CSQYQETQYF. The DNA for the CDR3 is TGCAGTCAGTACCAAGAGACCCAGTACTTC.

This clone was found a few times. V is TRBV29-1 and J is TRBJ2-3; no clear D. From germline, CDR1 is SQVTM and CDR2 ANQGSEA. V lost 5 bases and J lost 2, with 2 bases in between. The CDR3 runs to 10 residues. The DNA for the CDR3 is TGCAGCGTTACCACAGATACGCAGTATTTT. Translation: CSVTTDTQYF.

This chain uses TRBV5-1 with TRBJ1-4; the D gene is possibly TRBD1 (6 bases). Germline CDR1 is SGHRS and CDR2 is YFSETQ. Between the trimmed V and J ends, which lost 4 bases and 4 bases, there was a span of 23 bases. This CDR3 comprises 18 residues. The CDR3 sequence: CASSPTGTEPYDNEKLFF. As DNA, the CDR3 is TGCGCCAGCAGCCCCACAGGGACGGAGCCCTACGATAATGAAAAACTGTTTTTT.

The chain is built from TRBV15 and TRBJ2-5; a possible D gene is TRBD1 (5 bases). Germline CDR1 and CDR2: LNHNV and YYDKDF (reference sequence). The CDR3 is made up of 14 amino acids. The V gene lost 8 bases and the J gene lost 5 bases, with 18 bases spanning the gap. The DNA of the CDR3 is TGTGCCACCGCCCCTTTGAAGGCAGGGGAGACCCAGTACTTC. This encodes CATAPLKAGETQYF. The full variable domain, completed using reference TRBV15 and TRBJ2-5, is DAMVIQNPRYQVTQFGKPVTLSCSQTLNHNVMYWYQQKSSQAPKLLFHYYDKDFNNEADTPDNFQSRRPNTSFCFLDIRSPGLGDTAMYLCATAPLKAGETQYFGPGTRLLVL.

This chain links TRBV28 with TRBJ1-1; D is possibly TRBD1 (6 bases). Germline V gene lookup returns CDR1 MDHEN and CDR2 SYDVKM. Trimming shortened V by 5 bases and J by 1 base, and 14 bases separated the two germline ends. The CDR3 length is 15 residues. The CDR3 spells CASSPLGQPNTEAFF. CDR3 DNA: TGTGCCAGCAGTCCCCTAGGACAGCCGAACACTGAAGCTTTCTTT. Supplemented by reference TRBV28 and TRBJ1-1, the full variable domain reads DVKVTQSSRYLVKRTGEKVFLECVQDMDHENMFWYRQDPGLGLRLIYFSYDVKMKEKGDIPEGYSVSREKKERFSLILESASTNQTSMYLCASSPLGQPNTEAFFGQGTRLTVV.

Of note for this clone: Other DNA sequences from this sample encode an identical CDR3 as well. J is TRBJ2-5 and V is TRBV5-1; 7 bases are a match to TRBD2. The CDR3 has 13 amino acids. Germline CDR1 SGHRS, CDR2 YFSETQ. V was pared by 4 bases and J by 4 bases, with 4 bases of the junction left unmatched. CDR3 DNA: TGCGCCAGCAGCCGGGGACTACTAGAGACCCAGTACTTC. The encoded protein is CASSRGLLETQYF.

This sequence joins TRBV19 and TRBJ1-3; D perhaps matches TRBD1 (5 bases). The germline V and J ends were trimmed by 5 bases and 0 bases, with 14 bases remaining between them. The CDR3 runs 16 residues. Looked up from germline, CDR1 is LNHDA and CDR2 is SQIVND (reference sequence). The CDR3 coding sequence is TGTGCCAGTAGTGCCAACAGGCGAATCTCTGGAAACACCATATATTTT. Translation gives CASSANRRISGNTIYF.

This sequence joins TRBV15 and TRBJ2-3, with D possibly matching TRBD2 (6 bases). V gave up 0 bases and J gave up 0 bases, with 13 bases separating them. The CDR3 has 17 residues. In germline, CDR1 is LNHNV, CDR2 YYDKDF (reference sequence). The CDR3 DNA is TGTGCCACCAGCAGAGAGGGATTCCGGGGGAGCACAGATACGCAGTATTTT. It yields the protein CATSREGFRGSTDTQYF.

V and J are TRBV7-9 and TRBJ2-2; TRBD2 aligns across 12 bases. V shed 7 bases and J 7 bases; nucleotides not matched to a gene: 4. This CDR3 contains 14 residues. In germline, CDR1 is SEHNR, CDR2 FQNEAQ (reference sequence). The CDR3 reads CASNLAGGFGELFF. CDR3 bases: TGTGCCAGCAACCTAGCGGGAGGGTTCGGGGAGCTGTTTTTT. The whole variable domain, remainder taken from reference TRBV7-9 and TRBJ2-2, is DTGVSQNPRHKITKRGQNVTFRCDPISEHNRLYWYRQTLGQGPEFLTYFQNEAQLEKSRLLSDRFSAERPKGSFSTLEIQRTEQGDSAMYLCASNLAGGFGELFFGEGSRLTVL.

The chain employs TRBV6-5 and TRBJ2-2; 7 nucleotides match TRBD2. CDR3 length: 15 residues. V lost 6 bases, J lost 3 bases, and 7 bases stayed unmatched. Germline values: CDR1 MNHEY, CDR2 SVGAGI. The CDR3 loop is CASSQAGLYTGELFF. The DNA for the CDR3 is TGTGCCAGCAGCCAAGCGGGACTTTACACCGGGGAGCTGTTTTTT.

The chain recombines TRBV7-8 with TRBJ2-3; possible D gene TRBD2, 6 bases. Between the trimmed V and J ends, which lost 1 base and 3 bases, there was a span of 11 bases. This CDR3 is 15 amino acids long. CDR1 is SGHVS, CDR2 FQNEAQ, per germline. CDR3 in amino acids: CASSLVGGRTDTQYF. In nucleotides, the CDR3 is TGTGCCAGCAGCTTAGTCGGGGGAAGGACAGATACGCAGTATTTT.

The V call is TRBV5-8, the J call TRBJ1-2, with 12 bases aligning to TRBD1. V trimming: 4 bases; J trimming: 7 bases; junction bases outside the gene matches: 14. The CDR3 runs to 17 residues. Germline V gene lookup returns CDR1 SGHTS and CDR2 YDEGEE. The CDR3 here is CASSITGTGGRGSGYTF. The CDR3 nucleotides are TGTGCCAGCAGCATCACCGGGACAGGGGGCAGAGGGAGTGGCTACACCTTC.

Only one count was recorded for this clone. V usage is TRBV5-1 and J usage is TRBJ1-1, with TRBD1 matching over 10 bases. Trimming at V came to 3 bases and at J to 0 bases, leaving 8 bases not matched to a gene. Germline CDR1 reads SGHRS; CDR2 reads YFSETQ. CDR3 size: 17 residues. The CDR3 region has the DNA TGCGCCAGCAGCTCGGGACAGGGGCTCCTAATGAACACTGAAGCTTTCTTT. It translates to CASSSGQGLLMNTEAFF.

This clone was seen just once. The CDR3 DNA reads TGTGCCAGCAGCCCGCTGGAAGGGTTTGCGGAGACCCAGTACTTC. Translated: CASSPLEGFAETQYF. The chain employs TRBV14 and TRBJ2-5; D is unresolved. V was shortened by 4 bases and J by 5 bases, with 17 bases between the two germline ends. The length of the CDR3 is 15 residues. The V gene's germline CDR1 is SGHDN and CDR2 FVKESK.

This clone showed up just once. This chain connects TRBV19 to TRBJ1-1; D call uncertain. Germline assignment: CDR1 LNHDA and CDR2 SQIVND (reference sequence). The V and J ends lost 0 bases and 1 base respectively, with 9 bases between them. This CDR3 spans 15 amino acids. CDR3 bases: TGTGCCAGTAGTATAGATCACTTACGGAACACTGAAGCTTTCTTT. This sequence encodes CASSIDHLRNTEAFF.

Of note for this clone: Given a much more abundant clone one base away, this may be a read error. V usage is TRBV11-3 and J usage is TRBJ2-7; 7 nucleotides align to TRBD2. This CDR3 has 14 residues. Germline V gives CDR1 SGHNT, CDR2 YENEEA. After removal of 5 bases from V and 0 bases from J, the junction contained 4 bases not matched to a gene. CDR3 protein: CASSPQRDSYEQYF. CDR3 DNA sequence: TGTGCCAGCAGCCCTCAGCGGGACTCCTACGAGCAGTACTTC.

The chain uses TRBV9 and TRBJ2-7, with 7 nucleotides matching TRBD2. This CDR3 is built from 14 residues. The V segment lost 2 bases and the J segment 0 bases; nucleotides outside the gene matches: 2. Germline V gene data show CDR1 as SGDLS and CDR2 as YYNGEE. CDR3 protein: CASSVRDYSYEQYF. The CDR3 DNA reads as TGTGCCAGCAGCGTCCGGGACTACTCCTACGAGCAGTACTTC.

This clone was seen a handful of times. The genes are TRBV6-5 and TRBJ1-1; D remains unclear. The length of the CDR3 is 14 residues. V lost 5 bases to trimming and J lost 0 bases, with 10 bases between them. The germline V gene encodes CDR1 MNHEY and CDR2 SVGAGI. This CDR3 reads CASSDGIMNTEAFF. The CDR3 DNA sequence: TGTGCCAGCAGTGATGGGATCATGAACACTGAAGCTTTCTTT.

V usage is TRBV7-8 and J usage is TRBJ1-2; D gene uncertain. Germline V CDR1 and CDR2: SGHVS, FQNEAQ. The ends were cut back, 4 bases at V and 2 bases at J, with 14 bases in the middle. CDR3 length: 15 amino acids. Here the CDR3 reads CASSSPSIRNYGYTF. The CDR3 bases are TGTGCCAGCAGCTCCCCGTCGATCCGAAACTATGGCTACACCTTC.

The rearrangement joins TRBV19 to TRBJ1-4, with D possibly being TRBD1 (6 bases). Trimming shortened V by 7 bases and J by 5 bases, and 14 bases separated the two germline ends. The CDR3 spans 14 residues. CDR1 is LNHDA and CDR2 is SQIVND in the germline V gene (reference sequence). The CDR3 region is CASKRTEGNEKLFF. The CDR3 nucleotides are TGTGCCAGTAAAAGGACAGAGGGAAATGAAAAACTGTTTTTT.

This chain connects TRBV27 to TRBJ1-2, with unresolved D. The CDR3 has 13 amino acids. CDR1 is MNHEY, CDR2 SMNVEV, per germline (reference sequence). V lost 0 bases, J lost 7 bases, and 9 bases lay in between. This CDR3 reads CASSLSLGGGYTF. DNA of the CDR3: TGTGCCAGCAGTTTATCGTTAGGAGGTGGCTACACCTTC.

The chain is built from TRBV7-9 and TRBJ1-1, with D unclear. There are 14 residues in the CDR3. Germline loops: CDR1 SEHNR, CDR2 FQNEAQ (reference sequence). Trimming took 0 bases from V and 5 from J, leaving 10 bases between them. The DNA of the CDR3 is TGTGCCAGCAGCTTAGCTCGTACACAGACTGAAGCTTTCTTT. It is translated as CASSLARTQTEAFF.

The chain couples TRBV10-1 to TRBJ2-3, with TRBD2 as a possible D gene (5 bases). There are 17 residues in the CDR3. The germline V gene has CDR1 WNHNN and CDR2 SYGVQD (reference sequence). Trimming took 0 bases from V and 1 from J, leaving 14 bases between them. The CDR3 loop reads CASSESLLGSGTDTQYF. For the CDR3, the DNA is TGCGCCAGCAGTGAGTCCTTGTTAGGGAGCGGCACAGATACGCAGTATTTT.

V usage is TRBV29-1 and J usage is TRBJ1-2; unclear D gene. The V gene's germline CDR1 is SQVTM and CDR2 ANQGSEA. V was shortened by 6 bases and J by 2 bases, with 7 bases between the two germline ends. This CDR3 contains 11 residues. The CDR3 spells CSVTANYGYTF. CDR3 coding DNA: TGCAGCGTCACAGCCAACTATGGCTACACCTTC.